Below, 18 T cell receptor beta chains from the same sample are listed, as sequenced in a study of post-analysis software for immune sequencing data. Regarding the study as a whole: Controls showed lower frequencies than patients for five TRBV segments, and TRBV5-6, TRBV5-1 and TRBV20-1 were among these.

Their antigen targets remain unknown. Unique-molecular-identifier-tagged TCR beta cDNA libraries were used. TCRdb redid the calling of the PCR reads with MiXCR, one entry per CDR3 protein. The sample records some 240,000 distinct CDR3 sequences, around 34% being singletons. Sequencing used blood. The receptors originated from a girl aged 5 to 17 with multiple sclerosis.

This clonotype came up many times. CDR3 nucleotide sequence: TGTGCCAGCAGTGTGTGGCCGGTGGAGAACTATGGCTACACCTTC. Protein sequence: CASSVWPVENYGYTF. The V gene is TRBV6-1, the J gene TRBJ1-2; unclear D gene. Germline CDR1 reads MNHNS; CDR2 reads SASEGT. V shed 4 bases and J shed 2 bases, with 14 bases lying between them. The length of the CDR3 is 15 residues.

About this clonotype itself: A much larger clone lies one base from this, so it may be a read error. V gene TRBV5-1 combines with J gene TRBJ2-5; maybe TRBD1 (5 bases). The CDR3 totals 13 residues. CDR1 is SGHRS, CDR2 YFSETQ, per germline. V lost 2 bases and J 11 bases, leaving 16 bases between the germline ends. Here the CDR3 reads CASSFSGLDEQYF. In DNA, the CDR3 is TGCGCCAGCAGCTTCTCAGGGCTCGATGAGCAGTACTTC.

This clonotype was recorded at least ten times. The chain links TRBV5-5 to TRBJ1-2; TRBD1 is a possible D gene (6 bases). Germline loops: CDR1 SGHKS, CDR2 YYEKEE (reference sequence). Trimming removed 0 bases at V and 6 bases at J, with 24 bases between. The CDR3 spans 18 residues. CDR3 protein: CASSLVPLDSTPGDGYTF. The DNA for the CDR3 is TGTGCCAGCAGCTTGGTCCCTTTGGACAGTACACCTGGCGATGGCTACACCTTC. The full variable domain, completed using reference TRBV5-5 and TRBJ1-2, is DAGVTQSPTHLIKTRGQQVTLRCSPISGHKSVSWYQQVLGQGPQFIFQYYEKEERGRGNFPDRFSARQFPNYSSELNVNALLLGDSALYLCASSLVPLDSTPGDGYTFGSGTRLTVV.

On this clonotype: This may come from a read error, since a much larger clone is one base off. The chain employs TRBV6-6 and TRBJ2-1; 9 bases are shared with TRBD2. The CDR3 runs 17 residues. The germline gives CDR1 MNHNY, CDR2 SVGAGI (reference sequence). The ends lost 6 bases at V and 8 bases at J; junction bases unmatched: 17. CDR3 sequence reads: CASSPRGRSGRTYEQFF. CDR3 coding DNA: TGTGCCAGCAGCCCACGTGGGAGGAGCGGGAGGACCTATGAGCAGTTCTTC.

This clonotype was seen at least ten times. At one boundary the junction diverges from the germline segment, which might be a read error. The CDR3: CASSLEGNTEAFF. DNA for the CDR3: TGCGCCAGCAGCTTGGAAGGGAACACTGAAGCTTTCTTT. The chain carries TRBV7-9 and TRBJ1-1; D unresolved. Germline-derived CDR1 and CDR2 are SEHNR and FQNEAQ (reference sequence). The CDR3 sequence is 13 residues long.

Turning to this clonotype: A read error is possible here, since a much larger clone lies one base away. The rearrangement links TRBV20-1 to TRBJ2-1; D could derive from TRBD1 or TRBD2 (6 bases each). Matching the DNA end better, TRBJ2-7 makes the J call doubtful. Per germline, CDR1 DFQATT and CDR2 SNEGSKA (reference sequence). The CDR3 consists of 16 residues. CDR3 nucleotide sequence: TGCAGTGCTAGAGATCAATCCCGGGGGCGATACAATGAGCAGTACTTC. Translating it yields CSARDQSRGRYNEQYF.

On this clonotype itself: This could be a read error, since a much larger clone is one nucleotide away. The rearrangement joins TRBV5-1 to TRBJ2-1, with 9 bases fitting TRBD2. This CDR3 has 14 residues. Germline CDR1 and CDR2: SGHRS and YFSETQ. This chain's CDR3 is CAGSLGTSRHEQFF. The CDR3 nucleotides are TGCGCCGGCAGCTTGGGGACTAGCCGCCATGAGCAGTTCTTC.

The V call is TRBV20-1, the J call TRBJ2-1; TRBD2 matches 10 bases. CDR1 and CDR2 (germline): DFQATT, SNEGSKA (reference sequence). The CDR3 covers 17 residues. The V segment lost 3 bases and the J segment 5 bases; nucleotides outside the gene matches: 13. This chain's CDR3 is CSARPPGLAAIDNEQFF. In DNA form, the CDR3 reads TGCAGTGCTAGGCCCCCCGGACTAGCGGCTATTGACAATGAGCAGTTCTTC.

This clonotype was seen at least ten times. V is TRBV29-1 and J is TRBJ2-5; D unresolved. The germline V and J ends were trimmed by 3 bases and 5 bases, with 7 bases remaining between them. Germline values: CDR1 SQVTM, CDR2 ANQGSEA. The CDR3 length is 11 residues. The chain's CDR3 is CSVDNFETQYF. The CDR3, as DNA: TGCAGCGTTGACAATTTCGAGACCCAGTACTTC.

The table lists this clonotype with a count of one. The J gene is TRBJ1-2, the V gene TRBV3-1; TRBD1 might be the D (5 bases). The germline V gene encodes CDR1 LGHDT and CDR2 YNNKEL (reference sequence). Trimming took 4 bases from V and 3 from J, leaving 9 bases between them. The CDR3 covers 13 residues. Written as DNA, the CDR3 is TGTGCCAGCAGCCGCGTACAGGACTATGGCTACACCTTC. It encodes CASSRVQDYGYTF.

This clonotype was detected ten times or more. This chain links TRBV25-1 with TRBJ2-1; TRBD2 agrees at 8 bases. The germline gives CDR1 MGHDK, CDR2 SYGVNS. V was clipped by 7 bases and J by 3 bases; unmatched bases: 11. This CDR3 is 16 amino acids long. The CDR3 loop is CASTQQGRGGYNEQFF. For the CDR3, the DNA is TGTGCCAGCACTCAACAGGGACGGGGGGGCTACAATGAGCAGTTCTTC.

This clonotype showed up just a few times. In DNA form, the CDR3 reads TGCGCCAGCAGTCGACCGGTGGGGACTAGCTCCTACGAGCAGTACTTC. Translated, it gives CASSRPVGTSSYEQYF. The chain is built from TRBV10-1 and TRBJ2-7; 8 bases fit TRBD2. This CDR3 has 16 amino acids. Germline V gene lookup returns CDR1 WNHNN and CDR2 SYGVQD (reference sequence). Germline trimming cut 5 bases from V and 0 bases from J; bases unmatched to any gene: 9.

This clonotype turned up a few times. V and J are TRBV20-1 and TRBJ2-1; 10 nucleotides match TRBD2. The CDR3 runs to 16 residues. Germline loops: CDR1 DFQATT, CDR2 SNEGSKA (reference sequence). Here the CDR3 reads CSERGGRVKSYNEQFF. CDR3 coding DNA: TGCAGCGAGCGGGGGGGCCGCGTAAAGTCCTACAATGAGCAGTTCTTC.

With respect to this clonotype: A much larger clone differs from this one at a single base, so this may be a read error. No conserved phenylalanine or tryptophan ends this CDR3, so it is likely a read error. The CDR3 sequence: CASSPSLATPGANVLTV. The CDR3 DNA is TGTGCCAGCAGCCCGAGCCTAGCGACTCCTGGGGCCAACGTCCTGACTGTC. The chain joins TRBV9 to TRBJ2-6, with TRBD2 as a possible D gene (6 bases). This CDR3 region has 17 residues. Trimming pared 4 bases from V and 2 bases from J, leaving 16 bases between. Germline V gene sequence: CDR1 SGDLS, CDR2 YYNGEE.

This clonotype was found many times. The rearrangement uses TRBV6-2 or TRBV6-3 and TRBJ2-5, with D perhaps matching TRBD2 (5 bases). The CDR3 is 14 residues long. The V end was cut by 2 bases, the J end by 4 bases, with 11 bases between. The germline CDR1 and CDR2 sequences are MNHEY and SVGEGT. As DNA, the CDR3 is TGTGCCAGCAGTTACGATCGGGGAACAGAGACCCAGTACTTC. It translates to CASSYDRGTETQYF.

The chain is built from TRBV24-1 and TRBJ1-2; 11 nucleotides line up with TRBD1. Germline V lookup: CDR1 KGHDR, CDR2 SFDVKD. CDR3 length: 15 amino acids. Trimming at V came to 4 bases and at J to 4 bases, leaving 4 bases not matched to a gene. In nucleotides, the CDR3 is TGTGCCACCAGTGACCGAGGGACAGGGGGCTATGGCTACACCTTC. Residues: CATSDRGTGGYGYTF.

This clonotype turned up a few times. This may be a read error, as it is one base from a much larger clone. The gene calls are TRBV12-3 or TRBV12-4 and TRBJ2-7; D not certain. Trimming cost V 4 bases and J 12 bases, with 31 bases left between them. CDR3 length equals 17 residues. CDR3 coding DNA: TGTGCCAGCAGTTCCCCCTCTCACGAGGTTTGGCAAGAGACCCGGTACTTC. Residues: CASSSPSHEVWQETRYF.

The chain joins TRBV12-3 or TRBV12-4 to TRBJ1-4, with a tentative D call TRBD1 (5 bases). This CDR3 has 14 residues. Trimming took off 5 bases at V and 2 bases at J, with 9 bases between the two ends. The CDR3 here is CASSPRGTNEKLFF. For the CDR3, the DNA is TGTGCCAGCAGTCCCCGGGGGACTAATGAAAAACTGTTTTTT.